The 2 T cell receptor beta chains given below trace back to one sample, sequenced in a study of CD8 T cells in Susac syndrome. Reverse transcription of roughly 0.45 to 1 ug RNA used random hexamers. A single record per CDR3 protein comes from TCRdb applying MiXCR to the immunoSEQ multiplex PCR reads. Of tens of thousands of distinct CDR3 sequences in the sample, 93% were seen once. Source material: CD4+ T cells from PBMCs. Receptor source: a human donor with Susac syndrome.

J is TRBJ2-1 and V is TRBV24-1; 11 bases agree with TRBD1. CDR3 length: 16 residues. Trimming removed 3 bases from V and 6 bases from J; junction bases left unmatched: 6. Germline V gene lookup returns CDR1 KGHDR and CDR2 SFDVKD. The CDR3 is CATSDLGTGGINEQFF. CDR3 DNA: TGTGCCACCAGTGATCTAGGGACAGGGGGGATCAATGAGCAGTTCTTC.

This CDR3 reads CASKGQSTDTQYF. The CDR3 bases are TGTGCCAGCAAAGGACAGTCCACAGATACGCAGTATTTT. The chain couples TRBV9 to TRBJ2-3, with D possibly being TRBD1 (6 bases). V lost 6 bases and J lost 2, with 10 bases in between. Germline V gene sequence: CDR1 SGDLS, CDR2 YYNGEE. The CDR3 runs 13 residues.